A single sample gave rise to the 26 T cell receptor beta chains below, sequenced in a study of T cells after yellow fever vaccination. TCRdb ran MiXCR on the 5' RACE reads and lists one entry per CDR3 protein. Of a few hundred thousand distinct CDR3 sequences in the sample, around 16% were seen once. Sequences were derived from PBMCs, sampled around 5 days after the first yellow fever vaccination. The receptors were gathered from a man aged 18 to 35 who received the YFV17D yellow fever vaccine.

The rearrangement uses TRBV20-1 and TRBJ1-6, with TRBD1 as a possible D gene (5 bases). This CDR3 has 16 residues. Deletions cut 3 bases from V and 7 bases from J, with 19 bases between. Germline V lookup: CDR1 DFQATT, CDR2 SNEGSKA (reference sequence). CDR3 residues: CSARGSGWERNSPLHF. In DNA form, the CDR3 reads TGCAGTGCTAGGGGCTCAGGGTGGGAGAGGAATTCACCCCTCCACTTT.

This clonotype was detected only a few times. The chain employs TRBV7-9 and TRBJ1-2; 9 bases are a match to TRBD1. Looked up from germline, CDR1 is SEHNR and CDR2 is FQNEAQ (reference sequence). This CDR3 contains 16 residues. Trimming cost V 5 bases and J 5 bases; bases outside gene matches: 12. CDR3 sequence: CASSPRRDRETYGYTF. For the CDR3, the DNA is TGTGCCAGCAGCCCGAGGCGGGACAGGGAGACTTATGGCTACACCTTC. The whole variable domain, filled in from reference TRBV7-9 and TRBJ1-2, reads DTGVSQNPRHKITKRGQNVTFRCDPISEHNRLYWYRQTLGQGPEFLTYFQNEAQLEKSRLLSDRFSAERPKGSFSTLEIQRTEQGDSAMYLCASSPRRDRETYGYTFGSGTRLTVV.

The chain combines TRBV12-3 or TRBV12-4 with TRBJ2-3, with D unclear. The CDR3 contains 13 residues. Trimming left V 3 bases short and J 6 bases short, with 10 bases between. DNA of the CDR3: TGTGCCAGCAGTTTTACCCCCTTGGATACGCAGTATTTT. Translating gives CASSFTPLDTQYF.

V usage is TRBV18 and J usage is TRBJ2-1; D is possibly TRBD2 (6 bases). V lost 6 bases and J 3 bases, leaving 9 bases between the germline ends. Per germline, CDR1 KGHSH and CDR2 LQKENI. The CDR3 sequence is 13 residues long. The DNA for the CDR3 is TGTGCCAGCTCGGGACTCGGCTACAATGAGCAGTTCTTC. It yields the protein CASSGLGYNEQFF. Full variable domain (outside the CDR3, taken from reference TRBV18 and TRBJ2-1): NAGVMQNPRHLVRRRGQEARLRCSPMKGHSHVYWYRQLPEEGLKFMVYLQKENIIDESGMPKERFSAEFPKEGPSILRIQQVVRGDSAAYFCASSGLGYNEQFFGPGTRLTVL.

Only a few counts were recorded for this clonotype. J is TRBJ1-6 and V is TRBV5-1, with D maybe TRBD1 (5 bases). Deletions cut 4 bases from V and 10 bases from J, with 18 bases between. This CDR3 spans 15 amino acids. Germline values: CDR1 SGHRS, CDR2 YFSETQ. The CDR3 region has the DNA TGCGCCAGCAGCCCGCTTGGGGGGGAGGGCTCACCCCTCCACTTT. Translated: CASSPLGGEGSPLHF.

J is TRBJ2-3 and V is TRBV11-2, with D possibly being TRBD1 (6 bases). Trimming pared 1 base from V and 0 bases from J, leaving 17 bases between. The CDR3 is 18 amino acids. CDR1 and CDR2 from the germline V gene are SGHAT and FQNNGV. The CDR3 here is CASSLGVGGDTSTDTQYF. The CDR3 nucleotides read TGTGCCAGCAGCTTAGGGGTTGGTGGGGACACCAGCACAGATACGCAGTATTTT.

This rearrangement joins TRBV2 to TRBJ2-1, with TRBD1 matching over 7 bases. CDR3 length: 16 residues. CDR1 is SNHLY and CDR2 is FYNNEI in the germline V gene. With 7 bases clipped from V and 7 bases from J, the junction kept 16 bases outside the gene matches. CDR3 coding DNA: TGTGCCAGCACCCAATCAGGGACAGCCAGAAGTAATGAGCAGTTCTTC. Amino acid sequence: CASTQSGTARSNEQFF.

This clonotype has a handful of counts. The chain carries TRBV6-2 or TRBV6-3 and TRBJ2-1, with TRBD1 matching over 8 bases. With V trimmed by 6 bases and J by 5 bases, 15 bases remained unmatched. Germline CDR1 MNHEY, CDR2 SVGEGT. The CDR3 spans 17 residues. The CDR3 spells CASRNYDRGESHNEQFF. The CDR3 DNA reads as TGTGCCAGCAGAAATTACGACAGGGGCGAGTCCCACAATGAGCAGTTCTTC.

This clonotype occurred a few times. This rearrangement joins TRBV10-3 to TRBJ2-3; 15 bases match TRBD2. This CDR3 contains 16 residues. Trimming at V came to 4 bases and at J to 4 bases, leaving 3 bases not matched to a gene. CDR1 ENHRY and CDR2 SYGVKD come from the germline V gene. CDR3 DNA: TGTGCCATCAGTGGACGGACTAGCGGGGGGGCAGATACGCAGTATTTT. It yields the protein CAISGRTSGGADTQYF.

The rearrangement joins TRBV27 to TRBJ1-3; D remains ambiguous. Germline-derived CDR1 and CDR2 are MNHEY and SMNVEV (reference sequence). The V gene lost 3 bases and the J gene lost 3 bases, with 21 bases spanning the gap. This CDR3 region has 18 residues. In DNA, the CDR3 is TGTGCCAGCAGTTTCACAACCCCGGGGTTGGTTGGTGGAAACACCATATATTTT. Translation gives CASSFTTPGLVGGNTIYF.

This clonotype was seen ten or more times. CDR3 nucleotide sequence: TGTGCCAGCAGTTTATCAGGGACAGGGATTCAGCCCCAGCATTTT. This encodes CASSLSGTGIQPQHF. The chain uses TRBV27 and TRBJ1-5; 9 bases fit TRBD1. The V gene end was trimmed by 0 bases and the J gene end by 6 bases; junction bases not matched to a gene: 3. CDR3 length: 15 amino acids. CDR1 MNHEY and CDR2 SMNVEV come from the germline V gene (reference sequence).

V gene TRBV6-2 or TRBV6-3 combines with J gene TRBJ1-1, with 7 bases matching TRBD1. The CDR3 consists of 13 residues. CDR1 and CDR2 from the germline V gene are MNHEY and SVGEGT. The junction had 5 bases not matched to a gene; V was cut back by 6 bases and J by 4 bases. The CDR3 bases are TGTGCCAGCAGGGGACAGACCGGCACTGAAGCTTTCTTT. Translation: CASRGQTGTEAFF.

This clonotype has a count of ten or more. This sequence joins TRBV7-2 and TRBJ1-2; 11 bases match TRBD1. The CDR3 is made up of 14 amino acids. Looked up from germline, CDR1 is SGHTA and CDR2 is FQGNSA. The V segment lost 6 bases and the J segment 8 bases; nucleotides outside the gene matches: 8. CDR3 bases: TGTGCCAGCAGTCCGGGGACAGGGGGACGAGGCTACACCTTC. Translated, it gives CASSPGTGGRGYTF.

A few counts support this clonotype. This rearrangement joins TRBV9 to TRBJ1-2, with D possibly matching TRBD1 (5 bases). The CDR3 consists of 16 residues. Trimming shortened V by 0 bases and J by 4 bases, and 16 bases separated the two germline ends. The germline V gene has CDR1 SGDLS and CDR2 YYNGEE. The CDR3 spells CASSVVPGWGSYGYTF. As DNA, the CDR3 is TGTGCCAGCAGCGTAGTTCCAGGGTGGGGTAGCTATGGCTACACCTTC.

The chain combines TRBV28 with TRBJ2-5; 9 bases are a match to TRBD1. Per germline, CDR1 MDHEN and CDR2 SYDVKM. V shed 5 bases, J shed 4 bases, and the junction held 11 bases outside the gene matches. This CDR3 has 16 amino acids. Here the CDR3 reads CASSQDRGVGRETQYF. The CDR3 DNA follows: TGTGCCAGCAGTCAGGACAGGGGCGTCGGTCGAGAGACCCAGTACTTC.

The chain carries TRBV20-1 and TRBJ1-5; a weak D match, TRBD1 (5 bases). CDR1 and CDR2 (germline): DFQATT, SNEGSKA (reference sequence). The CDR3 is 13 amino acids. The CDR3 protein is CGAEQDTYQPQHF. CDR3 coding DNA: TGCGGGGCCGAACAGGACACATATCAGCCCCAGCATTTT.

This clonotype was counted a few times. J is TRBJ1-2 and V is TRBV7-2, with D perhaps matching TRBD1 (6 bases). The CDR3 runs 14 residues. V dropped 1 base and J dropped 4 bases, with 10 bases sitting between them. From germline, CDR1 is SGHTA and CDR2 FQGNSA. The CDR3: CASSLDRAPYGYTF. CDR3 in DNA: TGTGCCAGCAGCTTAGACAGGGCTCCCTATGGCTACACCTTC.

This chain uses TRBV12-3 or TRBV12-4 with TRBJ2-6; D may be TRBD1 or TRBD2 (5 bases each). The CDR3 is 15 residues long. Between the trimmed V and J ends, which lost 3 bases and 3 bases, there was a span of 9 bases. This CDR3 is CASSFGAGGANVLTF. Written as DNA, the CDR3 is TGTGCCAGCAGTTTCGGGGCAGGTGGGGCCAACGTCCTGACTTTC.

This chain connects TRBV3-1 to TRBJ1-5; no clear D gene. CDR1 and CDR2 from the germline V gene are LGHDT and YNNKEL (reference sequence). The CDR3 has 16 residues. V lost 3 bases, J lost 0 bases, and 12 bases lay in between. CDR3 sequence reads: CASSQGKGISNQPQHF. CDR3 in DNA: TGTGCCAGCAGCCAGGGGAAGGGTATTAGCAATCAGCCCCAGCATTTT.

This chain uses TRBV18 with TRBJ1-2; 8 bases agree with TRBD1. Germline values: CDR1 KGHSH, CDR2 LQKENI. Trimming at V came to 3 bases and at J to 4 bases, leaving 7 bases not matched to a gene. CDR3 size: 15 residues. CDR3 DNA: TGTGCCAGCTCACCTGGACAGGGTAGTGCCTATGGCTACACCTTC. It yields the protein CASSPGQGSAYGYTF.

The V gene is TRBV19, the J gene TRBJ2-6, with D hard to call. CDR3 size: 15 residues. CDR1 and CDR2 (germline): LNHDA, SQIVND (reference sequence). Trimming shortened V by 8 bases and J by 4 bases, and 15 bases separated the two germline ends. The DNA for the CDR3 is TGTGCCAGTGGATCGGTGGCAACCGGGGCCAACGTCCTGACTTTC. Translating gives CASGSVATGANVLTF.

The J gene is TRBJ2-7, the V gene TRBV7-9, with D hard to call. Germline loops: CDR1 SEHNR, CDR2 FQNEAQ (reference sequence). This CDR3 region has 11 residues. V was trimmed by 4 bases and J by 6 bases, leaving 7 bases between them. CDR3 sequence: CASSSWGEQYV. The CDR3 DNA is TGTGCCAGCAGCTCCTGGGGCGAGCAGTACGTC.

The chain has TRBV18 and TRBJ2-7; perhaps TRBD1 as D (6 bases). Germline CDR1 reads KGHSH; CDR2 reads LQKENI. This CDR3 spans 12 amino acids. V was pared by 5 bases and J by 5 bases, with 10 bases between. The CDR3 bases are TGTGCCAGCTCATCCGGACAGAACGAGCAGTACTTC. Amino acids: CASSSGQNEQYF.

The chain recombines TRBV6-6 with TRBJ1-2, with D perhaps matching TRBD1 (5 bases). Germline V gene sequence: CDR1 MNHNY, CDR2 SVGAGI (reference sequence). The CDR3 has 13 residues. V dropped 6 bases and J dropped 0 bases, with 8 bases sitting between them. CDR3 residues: CASRDNTNYGYTF. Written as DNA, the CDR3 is TGTGCCAGCAGGGACAATACTAACTATGGCTACACCTTC.

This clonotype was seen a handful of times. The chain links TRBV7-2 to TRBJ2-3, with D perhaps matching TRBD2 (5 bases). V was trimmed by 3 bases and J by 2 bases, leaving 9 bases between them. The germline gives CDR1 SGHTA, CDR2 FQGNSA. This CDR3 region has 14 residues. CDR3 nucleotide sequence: TGTGCCAGCAGCTTGTACGGGGTCACAGATACGCAGTATTTT. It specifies CASSLYGVTDTQYF.

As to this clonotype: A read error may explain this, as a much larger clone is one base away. The CDR3 DNA sequence: TGTGCCAGCAGCCCCCCCACCAACAATGAGCAGTTCTTC. Translating it yields CASSPPTNNEQFF. The V and J genes are TRBV7-2 and TRBJ2-1; no firm D call. Trimming took 5 bases from V and 5 from J, leaving 10 bases between them. Germline assignment: CDR1 SGHTA and CDR2 FQGNSA. This CDR3 region has 13 residues. Looking up the rest from reference TRBV7-2 and TRBJ2-1 gives the full variable domain: GAGVSQSPSNKVTEKGKDVELRCDPISGHTALYWYRQSLGQGLEFLIYFQGNSAPDKSGLPSDRFSAERTGGSVSTLTIQRTQQEDSAVYLCASSPPTNNEQFFGPGTRLTVL.